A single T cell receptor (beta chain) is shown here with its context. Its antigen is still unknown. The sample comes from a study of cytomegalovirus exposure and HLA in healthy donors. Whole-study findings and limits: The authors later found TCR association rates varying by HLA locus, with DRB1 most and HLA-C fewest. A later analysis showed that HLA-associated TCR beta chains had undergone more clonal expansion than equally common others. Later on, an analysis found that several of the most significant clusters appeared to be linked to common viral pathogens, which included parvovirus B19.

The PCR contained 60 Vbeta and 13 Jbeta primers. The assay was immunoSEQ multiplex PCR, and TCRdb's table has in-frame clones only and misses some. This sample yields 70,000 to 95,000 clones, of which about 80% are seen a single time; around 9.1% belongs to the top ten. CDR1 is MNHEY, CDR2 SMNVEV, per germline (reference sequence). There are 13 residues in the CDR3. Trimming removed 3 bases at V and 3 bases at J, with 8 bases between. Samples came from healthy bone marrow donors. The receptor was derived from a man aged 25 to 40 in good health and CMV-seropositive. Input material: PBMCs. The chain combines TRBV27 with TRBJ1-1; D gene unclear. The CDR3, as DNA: TGTGCCAGCAGTTTCGCGACTTACACTGAAGCTTTCTTT. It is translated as CASSFATYTEAFF.